This is a list of T cell receptor beta chains from one sample in a study of metastatic and nonmetastatic thyroid tumors. TCRdb re-called clones via MiXCR from the PCR reads. The sample includes about 20,000 clones, approximately 22% seen only once; the top ten take more than 5.5%. The sample was tumor tissue. The receptors here all came from a female donor with papillary thyroid cancer or a benign thyroid nodule (not recorded which). Some clones in this sample may be carry-over from other donors' samples. The conserved cysteine and the conserved F or W are not part of the CDR3 here. The D gene is left open where the match is weak.

v_call d_call cdr3_aa
TRBV12-3/TRBV12-4 NA ASGPAGDEQF
TRBV19 NA ASSIRTGRGTQY
TRBV28 TRBD1 ASNSGTGLSDYGYT
TRBV6-5 TRBD1 ASSYSDRGGGNTIY
TRBV12-3/TRBV12-4 TRBD2 ASKPAGGSYEQY
TRBV5-1 NA ASSKGEGGTNEKLF
TRBV2 NA ASSDREINEKLF
TRBV6-1 NA ASISNPGWGDTEAF
TRBV4-1 NA ASSQYCNNEQF
TRBV5-1 TRBD2 ASSFGGGHNYEQY
TRBV11-3 NA ASSSDGVYEQY
TRBV5-4 NA ASSFSGNEQF
TRBV4-2 NA ASSPHKGATRTGELF
TRBV11-2 NA ASSPRPPYGYT
TRBV9 TRBD1 ASSVVSGTGWQAF
TRBV5-6 TRBD1 ASSLATGDGYT
TRBV28 NA ASSRQGPPTYEQY
TRBV11-2 NA ASSIGPSSYNEQF
TRBV27 TRBD2 ASSFVTSGTNEQF
TRBV6-1 NA ASSLNLGTDTQY
TRBV24-1 NA ATSDRSRDFNEQF
TRBV6-1 NA ASRRLSSEQY
TRBV27 NA ASRGQTASGANVLT
TRBV10-1 TRBD2 ASTLQLAGEAPSTDTQY
TRBV20-1 TRBD2 SATSGSTDTQY
TRBV20-1 TRBD2 SARDNSREVRSQY
TRBV28 NA ASSLAGGSADLYQPQH
TRBV12-3/TRBV12-4 NA ASSFGPGACTDTQY
TRBV28 NA ASSSLGGGRAYEQY
TRBV30 NA AWSETGNTGELF
TRBV6-2/TRBV6-3 TRBD2 ASSPGLAGARNTQY
TRBV12-3/TRBV12-4 NA ASLLSTNEQF
TRBV5-8 NA ASTYGQIDSSYEQY
TRBV4-1 NA ASSQDERAGDPI
TRBV6-2/TRBV6-3 NA ASSYSIGKTGGTQY
TRBV29-1 NA SVRTGNTEAF
TRBV2 TRBD1 ASSETGGANTGELF
TRBV7-9 NA ASSLGRITDTQY
TRBV28 NA ASSSNRAGGNTIY
TRBV20-1 NA SARPGSTEQY
TRBV19 TRBD2 ASSVLAGARGEQF
TRBV20-1 NA SASQTAANIQY
TRBV6-1 TRBD2 ASRRTSGRTAGETQY
TRBV4-1 TRBD2 ASSRGSSGGDNEQF
TRBV27 NA ASREDMGFSYERY
TRBV15 TRBD1 ATQDRANTEAF
TRBV7-2 NA ASSLASSQETKY
TRBV24-1 NA ATSPPAVNTGELF
TRBV13 NA ASSITGRGEAEAF
TRBV24-1 TRBD1 ATSDSTGQGAYNEQF